This T cell receptor beta chain was obtained from a study of blood T cell repertoires in COVID-19. At the level of the study: Samples came from the United States, Italy and Spain, spanning acute and convalescent COVID-19.

V lost 5 bases and J 4 bases, leaving 8 bases between the germline ends. The CDR3 loop spans 12 amino acids. The germline V gene has CDR1 MGHDK and CDR2 SYGVNS. Enrollment of patients from Seattle took place during active infection, with longitudinal follow-up. Original data processing: By means of reference gene primer amplification, nucleated cell counts were estimated. Only in-frame clones appear in the TCRdb table, and some are missing; sequencing was by immunoSEQ multiplex PCR. V and J calls plus clone size are reproduced from that table; the DNA served to infer D and trimming. This table holds 150,000 to 200,000 clones, approximately 90% found once.

The chain links TRBV25-1 to TRBJ1-2, with D uncertain. The receptor comes from a woman in her 70s with COVID-19, enrolled during active disease. What was sequenced was peripheral blood. The CDR3 bases are TGTGCCAGCAGTAAAGAGTTCTATGGCTACACCTTC. It yields the protein CASSKEFYGYTF.